One T cell receptor beta chain is described in this entry. Its antigen is undetermined. The junction shows a germline mismatch at one end, possibly a read error. The primer mix had 60 V beta and 13 J beta primers. Here immunoSEQ multiplex PCR was the method, and the copy in TCRdb shows in-frame clones only, minus some. Among around 100,000 clones, less than 90% were seen once, and the ten largest hold less than 7%. These data belong to a study of glioma-infiltrating T cells after dendritic cell vaccination. Study information: Autologous tumor lysate-pulsed dendritic cell vaccination was given between the early 2000s and the early 2010s.

Time point denoted: after dendritic cell vaccination, including at tumor progression/relapse. This CDR3 is 15 amino acids long. The germline gives CDR1 MNHEY, CDR2 SVGAGI. Points from the study as a whole: The cohort had few patients with full blood and tumor sets. Patients with more pretreatment TILs had longer time to progression and survival.

The chain carries TRBV6-5 and TRBJ2-7, with D perhaps TRBD2 (6 bases). This clonotype was sampled from a human donor with glioblastoma. Material: blood, obtained after dendritic cell vaccination. The CDR3 DNA is TGTGCCAGCAGCCTTTGGAATAGCGGCTCCGACGAGCAGTACTTC. Residues: CASSLWNSGSDEQYF.